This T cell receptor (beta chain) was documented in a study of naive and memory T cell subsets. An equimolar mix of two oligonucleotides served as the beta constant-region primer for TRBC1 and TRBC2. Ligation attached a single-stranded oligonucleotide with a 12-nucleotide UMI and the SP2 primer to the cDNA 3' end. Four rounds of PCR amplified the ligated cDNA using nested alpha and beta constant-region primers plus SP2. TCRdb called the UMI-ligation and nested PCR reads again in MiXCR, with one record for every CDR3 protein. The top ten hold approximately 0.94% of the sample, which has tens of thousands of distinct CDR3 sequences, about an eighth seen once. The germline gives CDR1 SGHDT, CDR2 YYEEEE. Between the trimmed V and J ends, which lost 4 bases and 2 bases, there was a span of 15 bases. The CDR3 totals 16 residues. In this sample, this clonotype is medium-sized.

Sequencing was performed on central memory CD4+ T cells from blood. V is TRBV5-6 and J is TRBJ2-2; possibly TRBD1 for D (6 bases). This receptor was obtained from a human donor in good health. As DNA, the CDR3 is TGTGCCAGCAGCCCTATGACAGGACCAAACACCGGGGAGCTGTTTTTT. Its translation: CASSPMTGPNTGELFF.